A single sample gave rise to the 31 T cell receptor beta chains below, sequenced in a study of PD-1 blockade in classical Hodgkin lymphoma. Brentuximab vedotin exposure varied among the patients, all of whom had relapsed after autologous stem cell transplantation. Measured with immunoSEQ multiplex PCR; TCRdb has only the in-frame clones, and not every one. The sample yields 30,000 to 40,000 clones, around 80% seen once. The sample in question was peripheral blood mononuclear cells (PBMCs), obtained at baseline. The receptors shown here come from a human donor with classical Hodgkin lymphoma.

The chain links TRBV6-5 to TRBJ1-2; 9 nucleotides match TRBD1. The CDR3 is 14 residues long. Germline V gene data show CDR1 as MNHEY and CDR2 as SVGAGI. The V segment lost 5 bases and the J segment 6 bases; nucleotides outside the gene matches: 7. CDR3 coding DNA: TGTGCCAGCAGTGAATCCAGGACAGGGGATGGCTACACCTTC. This sequence encodes CASSESRTGDGYTF.

The chain joins TRBV30 to TRBJ2-5; D call uncertain. The CDR3 covers 14 residues. From germline, CDR1 is GTSNPN and CDR2 SVGIG (reference sequence). V was pared by 0 bases and J by 4 bases, with 12 bases between. CDR3 loop: CAWSVEAGSETQYF. The CDR3 nucleotides are TGTGCCTGGAGTGTAGAGGCAGGTTCAGAGACCCAGTACTTC.

The table lists this clone with a count of one. Mismatch with germline at one junction end may stem from a read error. The rearrangement uses TRBV7-7 and TRBJ2-5; D possibly matches TRBD1 or TRBD2 (6 bases each). Germline V gene sequence: CDR1 SSHAT, CDR2 FNYEAQ (reference sequence). This CDR3 contains 15 residues. CDR3 bases: TGTGCTAGCAGCCGGGGGCTGGGGATCCAAGAGACCCAGTACTTC. Translating it yields CASSRGLGIQETQYF.

This clone has just a few counts. The V call is TRBV19, the J call TRBJ2-6; D not resolved. This CDR3 is built from 15 residues. V lost 3 bases and J 2 bases, leaving 8 bases between the germline ends. Germline V lookup: CDR1 LNHDA, CDR2 SQIVND (reference sequence). In DNA, the CDR3 is TGTGCCAGTAGTATCGGCTTCGCTGGGGCCAACGTCCTGACTTTC. This gives the protein CASSIGFAGANVLTF.

The chain uses TRBV6-6 and TRBJ1-2; TRBD1 might be the D (5 bases). V was trimmed by 6 bases and J by 8 bases, leaving 19 bases between them. Germline V gene sequence: CDR1 MNHNY, CDR2 SVGAGI (reference sequence). The CDR3 loop spans 14 amino acids. CDR3 amino acids: CASRRPGEVWGYTF. CDR3 DNA: TGTGCCAGCAGACGCCCGGGGGAAGTTTGGGGCTACACCTTC.

The chain couples TRBV28 to TRBJ1-5, with D possibly being TRBD1 (5 bases). Germline-derived CDR1 and CDR2 are MDHEN and SYDVKM. This CDR3 spans 14 amino acids. V lost 0 bases to trimming and J lost 6 bases, with 9 bases between them. DNA for the CDR3: TGTGCCAGCAGTTTATGGGCAGGGCGTCAGCCCCAGCATTTT. Amino acid sequence: CASSLWAGRQPQHF. The whole variable domain, filled in from reference TRBV28 and TRBJ1-5, reads DVKVTQSSRYLVKRTGEKVFLECVQDMDHENMFWYRQDPGLGLRLIYFSYDVKMKEKGDIPEGYSVSREKKERFSLILESASTNQTSMYLCASSLWAGRQPQHFGDGTRLSIL.

The chain carries TRBV28 and TRBJ1-4; D not certain. The CDR3 covers 15 residues. V gave up 1 base and J gave up 7 bases, with 13 bases separating them. Germline V lookup: CDR1 MDHEN, CDR2 SYDVKM. CDR3 coding DNA: TGTGCCAGCAGTTTATCCCACAGCACGAGTGAAAAACTGTTTTTT. Protein sequence: CASSLSHSTSEKLFF.

V usage is TRBV6-6 and J usage is TRBJ2-1, with a possible D match to TRBD2 (6 bases). Trimming removed 5 bases at V and 0 bases at J, with 11 bases between. The CDR3 sequence is 15 residues long. In germline, CDR1 is MNHNY, CDR2 SVGAGI (reference sequence). This CDR3 is CASSPSASSYNEQFF. Here the CDR3 DNA reads TGTGCCAGCAGTCCTAGCGCTAGCTCCTACAATGAGCAGTTCTTC.

There are many counts of this clone. This sample also contains other DNA sequences that code for the same CDR3. The chain has TRBV7-3 and TRBJ2-1; 10 nucleotides line up with TRBD2. The junction had 5 bases not matched to a gene; V was cut back by 6 bases and J by 6 bases. Germline values: CDR1 SGHTA, CDR2 FQGTGA. The length of the CDR3 is 14 residues. CDR3 nucleotide sequence: TGTGCCAGCAGTAGACTAGCGGGCCCCAATGAGCAGTTCTTC. It encodes CASSRLAGPNEQFF.

Turning to this clone: Relative to the germline gene, one junction end is altered; a read error may explain this. The chain combines TRBV5-1 with TRBJ1-1; D gene unclear. There are 13 residues in the CDR3. Germline CDR1 reads SGHRS; CDR2 reads YFSETQ. In DNA form, the CDR3 reads TGCGCCAGCAGCTTGGAATTTCCCTCTGACGCTTTCTTT. As protein: CASSLEFPSDAFF.

The table lists this clone with a few counts. V and J are TRBV5-1 and TRBJ2-1, with 11 bases identical to TRBD2. Germline loops: CDR1 SGHRS, CDR2 YFSETQ. The ends lost 0 bases at V and 0 bases at J; junction bases unmatched: 8. CDR3 size: 19 residues. For the CDR3, the DNA is TGCGCCAGCAGCTTGGTAAGACTAGCGGGACTTTTCTCCTACAATGAGCAGTTCTTC. Its protein product is CASSLVRLAGLFSYNEQFF.

V is TRBV7-5 and J is TRBJ1-6; TRBD1, the table's D call, was not compared with the DNA. TRBV7-5 corresponds to a pseudogene. The CDR3 is 15 residues long. The CDR3 DNA is TGTGCCAGAATCCCAGGGGGTAAAAGTGATTCACCCCTCCACTTT. It codes for CARIPGGKSDSPLHF.

This clone turned up a few times. V and J are TRBV7-9 and TRBJ1-5; no reliable D call. Germline values: CDR1 SEHNR, CDR2 FQNEAQ (reference sequence). The ends were cut back, 3 bases at V and 4 bases at J, with 4 bases in the middle. The CDR3 contains 12 residues. The CDR3 region has the DNA TGTGCCAGCAGCTTGATAAATCAGCCCCAGCATTTT. This sequence encodes CASSLINQPQHF.

The CDR3 is CSVEKGTGEETQYF. Written as DNA, the CDR3 is TGCAGCGTTGAAAAAGGGACAGGGGAAGAGACCCAGTACTTC. This chain connects TRBV29-1 to TRBJ2-5; 10 bases are a match to TRBD1. Germline CDR1 and CDR2: SQVTM and ANQGSEA. This CDR3 spans 14 amino acids. V trimming: 2 bases; J trimming: 3 bases; junction bases outside the gene matches: 3.

This clone was counted only a few times. Other DNA sequences in this specimen translate into the identical CDR3. The chain carries TRBV5-6 and TRBJ1-1; D unclear. Between the trimmed V and J ends, which lost 1 base and 7 bases, there was a span of 5 bases. CDR1 and CDR2 from the germline V gene are SGHDT and YYEEEE. CDR3 length: 11 residues. The CDR3 DNA follows: TGTGCCAGCAGCTTGACTGATGAAGCTTTCTTT. Translated, it gives CASSLTDEAFF.

The V and J genes are TRBV4-3 and TRBJ2-2; D gene unclear. V dropped 1 base and J dropped 0 bases, with 6 bases sitting between them. The CDR3 spans 15 residues. The germline CDR1 and CDR2 sequences are LGHNA and YSLEER. The CDR3 DNA follows: TGCGCCAGCAGCCAAGGGACCCCGAACACCGGGGAGCTGTTTTTT. Translation: CASSQGTPNTGELFF.

For the CDR3, the DNA is TGTGCCAGCAGTTTATCGGGGTCATCTGGGGCCAACGTCCTGACTTTC. Translation gives CASSLSGSSGANVLTF. The V and J genes are TRBV27 and TRBJ2-6; D ambiguous. CDR1 and CDR2 (germline): MNHEY, SMNVEV (reference sequence). The CDR3 covers 16 residues. V lost 0 bases and J 1 base, leaving 7 bases between the germline ends. Together with reference TRBV27 and TRBJ2-6, the CDR3 gives the full variable domain: EAQVTQNPRYLITVTGKKLTVTCSQNMNHEYMSWYRQDPGLGLRQIYYSMNVEVTDKGDVPEGYKVSRKEKRNFPLILESPSPNQTSLYFCASSLSGSSGANVLTFGAGSRLTVL.

The chain employs TRBV28 and TRBJ2-7, with D perhaps being TRBD1 or TRBD2 (6 bases each). Germline V lookup: CDR1 MDHEN, CDR2 SYDVKM. V lost 5 bases, J lost 2 bases, and 13 bases lay in between. CDR3 length: 14 amino acids. The CDR3 DNA follows: TGTGCCAGCAGTCCGGCGGGACACCCCTACGAGCAGTACTTC. Translation: CASSPAGHPYEQYF.

The J gene is TRBJ2-3, the V gene TRBV5-1, with D tentatively TRBD1 (5 bases). The V and J ends lost 0 bases and 3 bases respectively, with 5 bases between them. This CDR3 region has 13 residues. Germline CDR1 reads SGHRS; CDR2 reads YFSETQ. The CDR3 spells CASSLAGTDTQYF. The CDR3 bases are TGCGCCAGCAGCTTGGCAGGGACAGATACGCAGTATTTT.

There are a few counts of this clone. This sequence joins TRBV7-9 and TRBJ1-6; TRBD1 is a possible D gene (5 bases). Germline CDR1 reads SEHNR; CDR2 reads FQNEAQ (reference sequence). The V gene lost 6 bases and the J gene lost 9 bases, with 15 bases spanning the gap. There are 14 residues in the CDR3. The CDR3 reads CASSQTAYRSPLHF. For the CDR3, the DNA is TGTGCCAGCAGTCAGACAGCCTACCGTTCACCCCTCCACTTT.

V and J are TRBV28 and TRBJ2-1; 10 bases align to TRBD2. This CDR3 has 15 amino acids. V lost 6 bases, J lost 7 bases, and 9 bases stayed unmatched. Germline assignment: CDR1 MDHEN and CDR2 SYDVKM. The CDR3 DNA reads TGTGCCAGCAGACCCCTAGCGGGAGATAATAATGAGCAGTTCTTC. It specifies CASRPLAGDNNEQFF. Together with reference TRBV28 and TRBJ2-1, the CDR3 gives the full variable domain: DVKVTQSSRYLVKRTGEKVFLECVQDMDHENMFWYRQDPGLGLRLIYFSYDVKMKEKGDIPEGYSVSREKKERFSLILESASTNQTSMYLCASRPLAGDNNEQFFGPGTRLTVL.

This clone was counted once. This chain links TRBV25-1 with TRBJ2-1; 11 nucleotides agree with TRBD2. Germline V gene data show CDR1 as MGHDK and CDR2 as SYGVNS. The CDR3 consists of 15 residues. V lost 5 bases and J lost 7; bases outside the gene matches: 7. In nucleotides, the CDR3 is TGTGCCAGCAGTTTACTAGCGGGAGTGGGTAATGAGCAGTTCTTC. The encoded protein is CASSLLAGVGNEQFF. The full variable domain, its missing parts supplied by reference TRBV25-1 and TRBJ2-1, is EADIYQTPRYLVIGTGKKITLECSQTMGHDKMYWYQQDPGMELHLIHYSYGVNSTEKGDLSSESTVSRIRTEHFPLTLESARPSHTSQYLCASSLLAGVGNEQFFGPGTRLTVL.

J is TRBJ2-1 and V is TRBV28; no firm D call. Trimming removed 7 bases from V and 8 bases from J, with 15 bases in between. The germline gives CDR1 MDHEN, CDR2 SYDVKM. The CDR3 loop spans 13 amino acids. DNA for the CDR3: TGTGCCAGCACCTTGTCCATATTCGATGAGCAGTTCTTC. Translating gives CASTLSIFDEQFF.

The chain couples TRBV21-1 to TRBJ2-2; the table's D call, TRBD1, has no DNA check behind it. TRBV21-1 is a known pseudogene. The CDR3 extends over 21 amino acids. The CDR3 nucleotides are TGTGCCAGCAGCACACGCAACCGATTAAAACAGGGGGCGCCGAACACCGGGGAGCTGTTTTTT. This sequence encodes CASSTRNRLKQGAPNTGELFF.

CDR3 coding DNA: TGTGCCAGCACTGAGGGACAGGCTCACGAGACCCAGTACTTC. Translation: CASTEGQAHETQYF. This sequence joins TRBV6-1 and TRBJ2-5; the match to TRBD1 covers 8 bases. Germline values: CDR1 MNHNS, CDR2 SASEGT. The CDR3 length is 14 residues. Trimming cost V 7 bases and J 5 bases; bases outside gene matches: 9.

The chain has TRBV6-1 and TRBJ2-1, with unresolved D. V lost 5 bases and J lost 7, with 15 bases in between. The CDR3 contains 14 residues. CDR1 MNHNS and CDR2 SASEGT come from the germline V gene. CDR3 nucleotide sequence: TGTGCCAGCAGTCCCCAGGCCTGGGTGAATGAGCAGTTCTTC. Translated, it gives CASSPQAWVNEQFF.

The chain carries TRBV19 and TRBJ2-7; D possibly corresponds to TRBD1 (5 bases). Germline V lookup: CDR1 LNHDA, CDR2 SQIVND (reference sequence). Trimming shortened V by 3 bases and J by 5 bases, and 14 bases separated the two germline ends. CDR3 length equals 14 residues. The CDR3 nucleotides are TGTGCCAGTAGTATGAAGGGGATACTGCACGAGCAGTACTTC. It encodes CASSMKGILHEQYF.

This clone was detected once. The V and J genes are TRBV21-1 and TRBJ2-7; the table calls TRBD1, which could not be checked here. TRBV21-1 is described as a pseudogene. CDR3 length: 14 residues. This CDR3 reads CASLNSRTGCEQYF. CDR3 DNA sequence: TGTGCCAGCCTCAATTCTAGGACAGGTTGCGAGCAGTACTTC.

This clone was seen only a few times. This rearrangement joins TRBV28 to TRBJ1-1, with D perhaps matching TRBD1 (5 bases). This CDR3 region has 12 residues. The germline gives CDR1 MDHEN, CDR2 SYDVKM. V was pared by 7 bases and J by 4 bases, with 10 bases between. The CDR3 loop is CASIGDSTEAFF. The CDR3 DNA is TGTGCCAGCATAGGGGATTCCACTGAAGCTTTCTTT.

This clone was seen only a few times. The chain is built from TRBV29-1 and TRBJ2-4, with D maybe TRBD2 (5 bases). The ends were cut back, 4 bases at V and 7 bases at J, with 5 bases in the middle. This CDR3 has 10 amino acids. CDR1 is SQVTM, CDR2 ANQGSEA, per germline. The CDR3, as DNA: TGCAGCGTTGGAGGGAACATTCAGTACTTC. As protein: CSVGGNIQYF.

This clone was seen a single time. The J gene is TRBJ1-5, the V gene TRBV28; no firm D call. The CDR3 contains 18 residues. Trimming left V 3 bases short and J 0 bases short, with 18 bases between. Germline lookup yields CDR1 MDHEN and CDR2 SYDVKM. The DNA of the CDR3 is TGTGCCAGCAGTTTCGCCCGGGCGGGCCACTATAGCAATCAGCCCCAGCATTTT. This codes for CASSFARAGHYSNQPQHF.